A single sample is the source of the 10 T cell receptor beta chains below, sequenced in a study of CD8 T cells in Susac syndrome. Reverse transcription used about 0.5 to 1 ug RNA and random hexamers. Each CDR3 protein is one row after TCRdb ran MiXCR on the immunoSEQ multiplex PCR reads. The sample shows about 83,000 distinct CDR3 sequences, about 95% of them seen only once. Input material: CD8+ T cells from PBMCs. All receptors come from a human donor with Susac syndrome.

This chain joins TRBV30 and TRBJ2-1; 7 bases agree with TRBD1. Germline V CDR1 and CDR2: GTSNPN, SVGIG (reference sequence). This CDR3 is built from 14 residues. V shed 5 bases and J 6 bases; nucleotides not matched to a gene: 10. The chain's CDR3 is CAWETGALGNEQFF. As DNA, the CDR3 is TGTGCCTGGGAAACAGGGGCATTAGGCAATGAGCAGTTCTTC.

This clonotype showed up just once. J is TRBJ1-1 and V is TRBV20-1, with D possibly matching TRBD1 (6 bases). The CDR3 spans 16 residues. V was shortened by 6 bases and J by 0 bases, with 20 bases between the two germline ends. Germline V CDR1 and CDR2: DFQATT, SNEGSKA (reference sequence). The CDR3: CSAPPLAAGVNTEAFF. In DNA, the CDR3 is TGCAGTGCACCCCCACTTGCGGCAGGGGTGAACACTGAAGCTTTCTTT.

This clonotype was detected only once. This chain links TRBV12-3 or TRBV12-4 with TRBJ1-5; the D is unclear. Trimming pared 5 bases from V and 4 bases from J, leaving 9 bases between. The CDR3 is 13 amino acids. CDR3 nucleotides: TGTGCCAGCAGTCACACAGATAATCAGCCCCAGCATTTT. Translating gives CASSHTDNQPQHF.

The chain recombines TRBV6-2 or TRBV6-3 with TRBJ2-7; no definite D call. The V gene's germline CDR1 is MNHEY and CDR2 SVGEGT. V shed 0 bases and J shed 2 bases, with 14 bases lying between them. CDR3 length: 16 amino acids. The CDR3 DNA sequence: TGTGCCAGCAGTTACTCGATGTATGCCGGTACCTACGAGCAGTACGTC. It yields the protein CASSYSMYAGTYEQYV.

The chain recombines TRBV6-5 with TRBJ2-5; D ambiguous. The germline V gene encodes CDR1 MNHEY and CDR2 SVGAGI. V was pared by 5 bases and J by 4 bases, with 11 bases between. This CDR3 spans 13 amino acids. CDR3 region: CASSEVLLETQYF. The CDR3 DNA reads as TGTGCCAGCAGTGAGGTCCTTTTAGAGACCCAGTACTTC.

The genes are TRBV2 and TRBJ2-7, with TRBD1 as a possible D gene (5 bases). In germline, CDR1 is SNHLY, CDR2 FYNNEI. Trimming left V 3 bases short and J 3 bases short, with 9 bases between. CDR3 length equals 13 residues. The chain's CDR3 is CASSEGPHYEQYF. The CDR3 DNA is TGTGCCAGCAGTGAGGGGCCCCACTACGAGCAGTACTTC. Using reference TRBV2 and TRBJ2-7 for the parts outside the CDR3, the full variable domain is EPEVTQTPSHQVTQMGQEVILRCVPISNHLYFYWYRQILGQKVEFLVSFYNNEISEKSEIFDDQFSVERPDGSNFTLKIRSTKLEDSAMYFCASSEGPHYEQYFGPGTRLTVT.

This sequence joins TRBV13 and TRBJ1-1; D is undetermined. Germline CDR1 is PRHDT and CDR2 is FYEKMQ (reference sequence). Trimming stripped 8 bases from V and 0 bases from J, with 7 bases between. This CDR3 region has 12 residues. CDR3 DNA sequence: TGTGCCAGCGAAGACCTGAACACTGAAGCTTTCTTT. It yields the protein CASEDLNTEAFF.

The rearrangement joins TRBV7-3 to TRBJ2-7, with D perhaps matching TRBD1 or TRBD2 (5 bases each). Per the germline V gene, CDR1 is SGHTA and CDR2 is FQGTGA. V was pared by 5 bases and J by 0 bases, with 11 bases between. The length of the CDR3 is 14 residues. The CDR3 sequence is CASSPYGTSYEQYF. The CDR3, as DNA: TGTGCCAGCAGCCCTTACGGGACCTCCTACGAGCAGTACTTC.

The rearrangement uses TRBV2 and TRBJ2-7; 7 bases are shared with TRBD1. V lost 5 bases and J lost 2; bases outside the gene matches: 12. CDR1 is SNHLY, CDR2 FYNNEI, per germline. The CDR3 is 16 residues long. CDR3 sequence: CASSSRDSPKAYEQYV. The CDR3 DNA reads TGTGCCAGCAGTTCCCGGGACAGTCCTAAAGCCTACGAGCAGTACGTC.

The chain is built from TRBV7-9 and TRBJ1-5; D remains ambiguous. Germline CDR1 SEHNR, CDR2 FQNEAQ (reference sequence). The CDR3 extends over 12 amino acids. Deletions cut 5 bases from V and 7 bases from J, with 9 bases between. Here the CDR3 reads CASSKEAQPQHF. Here the CDR3 DNA reads TGTGCCAGCAGCAAGGAGGCACAGCCCCAGCATTTT. The full variable domain, completed using reference TRBV7-9 and TRBJ1-5, is DTGVSQNPRHKITKRGQNVTFRCDPISEHNRLYWYRQTLGQGPEFLTYFQNEAQLEKSRLLSDRFSAERPKGSFSTLEIQRTEQGDSAMYLCASSKEAQPQHFGDGTRLSIL.